The T cell receptor (beta chain) under discussion was sequenced for a study of regulatory T cells in long-lasting Graves disease. Construction of TCR beta libraries relied on iRepertoire HTBI primers and on Arm-PCR targeting CDR3 regions. TCRdb re-analysed the multiplex PCR reads in MiXCR, keeping a single row per CDR3 protein. The sample contains more than 300,000 distinct CDR3 sequences, 23% of which appear only once. Sample time point: persistent/refractory GD, antithyroid drugs over 5 years with positive TRAb. Following extraction of RNA from PBMCs, that RNA was used to make the TCR library. As a group, patients came from one endocrinology department in Xi'an, China. CDR3 length: 14 residues. Per germline, CDR1 SNHLY and CDR2 FYNNEI. V lost 7 bases to trimming and J lost 2 bases; unmatched junction nucleotides: 8.

This TCR was sampled from a woman aged 40 to 50 with Graves disease. Sample: peripheral blood mononuclear cells (PBMCs), taken when the disease was refractory, from a patient treated with antithyroid drugs. The V and J genes are TRBV2 and TRBJ2-7; TRBD2 matches 7 bases. The DNA for the CDR3 is TGTGCCAGCACCCCCGGGACTACCCCCTACGAGCAGTACTTC. Protein sequence: CASTPGTTPYEQYF.